This T cell receptor beta chain was observed in a study of tumour-infiltrating T cells in Burkitt lymphoma. Study context: This cohort included all epidemiological subtypes of Burkitt lymphoma. Survival, overall and progression-free, tracked with productive clonality.

In regard to this clone: Its matching antigen is unknown.

Using immunoSEQ multiplex PCR, the repertoire was profiled, and TCRdb retains in-frame clones only, with some absent. The sample holds about 46,000 clones, approximately 31% seen once. Overall study findings and caveats: Many Burkitt lymphoma patients shared several public clonotypes.

With 7 bases removed from V and 2 bases from J, the gap between germline ends came to 11 bases. The CDR3 loop spans 12 amino acids. CDR1 and CDR2 (germline): SQVTM, ANQGSEA. The clonotype comes from a human donor with Burkitt lymphoma. The rearrangement joins TRBV29-1 to TRBJ2-5; the D call may be TRBD1 or TRBD2 (6 bases each). Sequenced input: tumor tissue. The CDR3 sequence is CSGRRGQETQYF. CDR3 nucleotides: TGCAGCGGGCGGAGGGGGCAAGAGACCCAGTACTTC. The full variable domain, in which reference TRBV29-1 and TRBJ2-5 provide the parts outside the CDR3, is SAVISQKPSRDICQRGTSLTIQCQVDSQVTMMFWYRQQPGQSLTLIATANQGSEATYESGFVIDKFPISRPNLTFSTLTVSNMSPEDSSIYLCSGRRGQETQYFGPGTRLLVL.